These T cell receptor beta chains were read from a single sample in a study of blood T cell repertoires in COVID-19. Data came from immunoSEQ multiplex PCR; TCRdb stores just in-frame clones and leaves some out. The sample lists some 240,000 clones, about 88% occurring once. Sequences were obtained from peripheral blood. The receptors derive from a woman in her 40s who had recovered from COVID-19. The CDR3 runs from the conserved cysteine through the conserved F or W. A D gene is named only where the DNA matches it firmly. The size of a clone is reported for some rows only, either as once, few or many, or as a class for expanded clones.

d_call j_call v_call clone_size cdr3_nt cdr3_aa
NA TRBJ2-7 TRBV5-4 NA TGTGCCAGCAGCTTGGACGTTACTTGGCAGTACTTC CASSLDVTWQYF
TRBD1 TRBJ1-1 TRBV4-1 NA TGCGCCAGCAGCCCACTGGACAGGGGGGACACTGAAGCTTTCTTT CASSPLDRGDTEAFF
TRBD2 TRBJ2-2 TRBV5-6 NA TGTGCCAGCAGCTTTAGGACTAGCGGTACCACCGGGGAGCTGTTTTTT CASSFRTSGTTGELFF
NA TRBJ2-6 TRBV19 NA TGTGCCAGCAAGCTTGGGGCCAACGTCCTGACTTTC CASKLGANVLTF
TRBD1 TRBJ2-1 TRBV9 NA TGTGCCAGCAGCGCCGCCGGGACAGTCAATGAGCAGTTCTTC CASSAAGTVNEQFF
NA TRBJ1-2 TRBV2 NA TGTGCCAGCAGTGCGGTGATGAGCTATGGCTACACCTTC CASSAVMSYGYTF
TRBD1 TRBJ1-4 TRBV29-1 NA TGCAGCGTGGCAGGAGGGACAGGGAACGAAAAACTGTTTTTT CSVAGGTGNEKLFF
TRBD1 TRBJ1-3 TRBV28 NA TGTGCCAGCAGTTTACAGGGGGCTTCTGGAAACACCATATATTTT CASSLQGASGNTIYF
TRBD1 TRBJ1-2 TRBV28 NA TGTGCCAGCACCACTCTCCGGGACAGCCTCCTTTTCTATGGCTACACCTTC CASTTLRDSLLFYGYTF
NA TRBJ1-6 TRBV19 few TGTGCCAGTAGCCAGGCCAATTCACCCCTCCACTTT CASSQANSPLHF
TRBD2 TRBJ2-3 TRBV7-6 NA TGTGCCAGCAGCTTAGGTGGTGCTCCTAGCGGGGGGAACACAGATACGCAGTATTTT CASSLGGAPSGGNTDTQYF
NA TRBJ2-3 TRBV19 NA TGTGCCAGTAGTATATCCCCAGGCACAGATACGCAGTATTTT CASSISPGTDTQYF
TRBD2 TRBJ2-3 TRBV3-1/TRBV3-2 NA TGTGCCAGCAGCCCCTTGGGGGCGGGGGGGCAAGATACGCAGTATTTT CASSPLGAGGQDTQYF
NA TRBJ1-5 TRBV7-8 NA TGTGCCAGCAGCTTAGGGCAGTATAGCAATCAGCCCCAGCATTTT CASSLGQYSNQPQHF
NA TRBJ1-6 TRBV5-6 NA TGTGCCAGCAGCTTGGCCATCGGGGAATCACCCCTCCACTTT CASSLAIGESPLHF
NA TRBJ2-1 TRBV5-5 NA TGTGCCAGCAGATTACCAGCGGACCTCTACAATGAGCAGTTCTTC CASRLPADLYNEQFF
TRBD1 TRBJ1-4 TRBV7-8 NA TGTGCCAGCAGCCCCCCGGGACAGGGGGTGTCACTGTTTTTT CASSPPGQGVSLFF
NA TRBJ2-5 TRBV27 NA TGTGCCAGCATATCCTTGGGTAGAGGGGGAGAGACCCAGTACTTC CASISLGRGGETQYF
TRBD2 TRBJ2-7 TRBV5-4 NA TGTGCCAGCAGCTTGCGGACTAGCGGTTTCTACGAGCAGTACTTC CASSLRTSGFYEQYF
TRBD1 TRBJ1-5 TRBV18 few TGTGCCAGCTCAACAGGGGAAATACAGCCCCAGCATTTT CASSTGEIQPQHF
NA TRBJ2-3 TRBV11-2 NA TGTGCCAGCAGCTCCTTGCTTAGCATCGATACGCAGTATTTT CASSSLLSIDTQYF
NA TRBJ1-1 TRBV11-2 NA TGTGCCAGCAGCTCCCCAGTGAACACTGAAGCTTTCTTT CASSSPVNTEAFF
NA TRBJ1-1 TRBV19 NA TGTGCCAGTAGTTTAGAGCTCAAGAGGACTGAAGCTTTCTTT CASSLELKRTEAFF
TRBD2 TRBJ2-2 TRBV7-9 NA TGTGCCAGCCTAGCGGCTACCGGGGAGCTGTTTTTT CASLAATGELFF
NA TRBJ2-3 TRBV7-2 NA TGTGCCAGCAGCTTAGATCCGGGCACAGATACGCAGTATTTT CASSLDPGTDTQYF
TRBD2 TRBJ2-1 TRBV11-3 few TGTGCCAGCAGCACGGGGACTAGCGGCTACAATGAGCAGTTCTTC CASSTGTSGYNEQFF
NA TRBJ2-6 TRBV30 NA TGTGCCTGGAGTATGGGGAGCTCTGGGGCCAACGTCCTGACTTTC CAWSMGSSGANVLTF
TRBD1 TRBJ1-2 TRBV2 NA TGTGCCAGCAGTGACGACAGGGCGGTAGGTGGCTACACCTTC CASSDDRAVGGYTF
TRBD1 TRBJ2-5 TRBV4-2 NA TGTGCCAGCAGCCAAGCGACAGGGGATGAAGAGACCCAGTACTTC CASSQATGDEETQYF
TRBD1 TRBJ1-2 TRBV5-1 NA TGCGCCAGCAGCTTGGGCGGCAGGGGGATTAATGGCTACACCTTC CASSLGGRGINGYTF
TRBD1 TRBJ1-6 TRBV6-1 NA TGTGCCAGCAGTGCCCAGGGGGTCTCCTATAATTCACCCCTCCACTTT CASSAQGVSYNSPLHF
NA TRBJ1-2 TRBV18 NA TGTGCCAGCTCACCAGGGGGCGTGGGCAGTGGCTACACCTTC CASSPGGVGSGYTF
TRBD2 TRBJ2-1 TRBV7-6 NA TGTGCCAGCAGCTTAGGAGCGGGGGACACCTACAATGAGCAGTTCTTC CASSLGAGDTYNEQFF
NA TRBJ1-6 TRBV6-2/TRBV6-3 once TGTGCCAGCAGTTACGTGGTTTTAGATTCACCCCTCCACTTT CASSYVVLDSPLHF
TRBD2 TRBJ2-1 TRBV5-1 NA TGCGCCAGCAGCTCCACTAGCGGGAGCTCCTACAATGAGCAGTTCTTC CASSSTSGSSYNEQFF
NA TRBJ2-2 TRBV19 NA TGTGCCAGTAGTTCCCAGGGGGGTCACACCGGGGAGCTGTTTTTT CASSSQGGHTGELFF
TRBD2 TRBJ2-1 TRBV5-4 NA TGTGCCAGCAGCGCTAGCGGGAATACCTACAATGAGCAGTTCTTC CASSASGNTYNEQFF
NA TRBJ1-2 TRBV27 NA TGTGCCAGCAGAGAGGCTAACTATGGCTACACCTTC CASREANYGYTF
TRBD2 TRBJ2-1 TRBV24-1 NA TGTGCCACCAGTGCTGCGGGAGGGAATGAGCAGTTCTTC CATSAAGGNEQFF
TRBD2 TRBJ2-1 TRBV7-2 NA TGTGCCAGCAGCTTAGCAGCGGGGGGAATCTACAATGAGCAGTTCTTC CASSLAAGGIYNEQFF